The 22 T cell receptor beta chains in this list originate from one sample, sequenced in a study of blood T cell repertoires in COVID-19. Some clones are missing from TCRdb's copy, which holds only in-frame ones; the method was immunoSEQ multiplex PCR. The data show roughly 38,000 clones, about 86% seen once. Sequencing was performed on peripheral blood. The receptors come from a man aged 70-80 years with acute or convalescent COVID-19.

The chain links TRBV9 to TRBJ1-2, with 10 bases identical to TRBD1. V was pared by 3 bases and J by 8 bases, with 19 bases of the junction left unmatched. The CDR3 covers 18 residues. Per the germline V gene, CDR1 is SGDLS and CDR2 is YYNGEE. CDR3 protein: CASSDPGTGELRPAGYTF. The CDR3 DNA follows: TGTGCCAGCAGCGATCCCGGGACAGGGGAATTGCGGCCTGCCGGCTACACCTTC.

The rearrangement joins TRBV4-1 to TRBJ1-2; D remains unclear. Germline V gene lookup returns CDR1 MGHRA and CDR2 YSYEKL. V lost 4 bases to trimming and J lost 0 bases, with 18 bases between them. This CDR3 is built from 17 residues. This chain's CDR3 is CASSPEPGYSTNYGYTF. The DNA for the CDR3 is TGCGCCAGCAGCCCTGAGCCGGGATACTCGACTAACTATGGCTACACCTTC.

The V call is TRBV2, the J call TRBJ1-4; maybe TRBD1 (6 bases). The CDR3 sequence is 13 residues long. CDR1 is SNHLY and CDR2 is FYNNEI in the germline V gene. The V end was cut by 7 bases, the J end by 8 bases, with 14 bases between. In DNA form, the CDR3 reads TGTGCCAGCACGGGATCACAGGGAGAAAAACTGTTTTTT. It translates to CASTGSQGEKLFF. Combining the CDR3 with reference TRBV2 and TRBJ1-4 gives the whole variable domain EPEVTQTPSHQVTQMGQEVILRCVPISNHLYFYWYRQILGQKVEFLVSFYNNEISEKSEIFDDQFSVERPDGSNFTLKIRSTKLEDSAMYFCASTGSQGEKLFFGSGTQLSVL.

The V call is TRBV7-2, the J call TRBJ2-3; 10 bases are shared with TRBD2. Germline V gives CDR1 SGHTA, CDR2 FQGNSA. The ends lost 2 bases at V and 6 bases at J; junction bases unmatched: 5. This CDR3 has 15 amino acids. In DNA form, the CDR3 reads TGTGCCAGCAGCTTAATAGCGGGGGGACGGGATACGCAGTATTTT. This gives the protein CASSLIAGGRDTQYF.

V gene TRBV28 combines with J gene TRBJ2-3; TRBD2 aligns across 8 bases. Germline lookup yields CDR1 MDHEN and CDR2 SYDVKM. This CDR3 is built from 16 residues. The V and J ends lost 1 base and 4 bases, in that order; junction bases with no gene match: 7. The CDR3 protein is CASSLYSGESADTQYF. Here the CDR3 DNA reads TGTGCCAGCAGTTTATATAGCGGGGAGTCTGCAGATACGCAGTATTTT.

V and J are TRBV19 and TRBJ2-5, with a tentative D call TRBD1 (6 bases). The CDR3 runs 14 residues. V lost 3 bases and J lost 3, with 11 bases in between. The germline gives CDR1 LNHDA, CDR2 SQIVND (reference sequence). Here the CDR3 reads CASSMEAGEETQYF. The CDR3 DNA reads TGTGCCAGTAGTATGGAGGCAGGGGAAGAGACCCAGTACTTC.

The chain joins TRBV28 to TRBJ1-6; the match to TRBD1 covers 7 bases. Germline CDR1 and CDR2: MDHEN and SYDVKM. The V segment lost 6 bases and the J segment 9 bases; nucleotides outside the gene matches: 11. The CDR3 covers 15 residues. This CDR3 reads CASSPPRGTVSPLHF. The CDR3 nucleotides are TGTGCCAGCAGCCCCCCCAGAGGGACAGTTTCACCCCTCCACTTT.

This clone was observed a single time. The chain has TRBV5-6 and TRBJ2-5; 10 nucleotides agree with TRBD1. V was clipped by 1 base and J by 5 bases; unmatched bases: 8. The germline gives CDR1 SGHDT, CDR2 YYEEEE. The CDR3 has 16 residues. This CDR3 is CASSLLSGTGEETQYF. CDR3 DNA: TGTGCCAGCAGCTTGTTATCTGGGACAGGGGAGGAGACCCAGTACTTC.

DNA of the CDR3: TGTGCCAGCAGTACGGGACAGGGGATCTACAATGAGCAGTTCTTC. Translated: CASSTGQGIYNEQFF. This sequence joins TRBV6-5 and TRBJ2-1, with 10 bases identical to TRBD1. CDR3 length: 15 amino acids. Germline values: CDR1 MNHEY, CDR2 SVGAGI. J was trimmed by 3 bases and V by 5 bases; bases with no gene match: 4.

V and J are TRBV28 and TRBJ1-6; D gene ambiguous. Trimming took off 6 bases at V and 8 bases at J, with 5 bases between the two ends. Germline loops: CDR1 MDHEN, CDR2 SYDVKM. The CDR3 sequence is 11 residues long. Here the CDR3 reads CASSKYSPLHF. As DNA, the CDR3 is TGTGCCAGCAGCAAATATTCACCCCTCCACTTT.

The rearrangement uses TRBV5-6 and TRBJ1-3; D gene ambiguous. CDR3 size: 15 residues. Germline V gene lookup returns CDR1 SGHDT and CDR2 YYEEEE. The germline V and J ends were trimmed by 3 bases and 2 bases, with 12 bases remaining between them. Here the CDR3 DNA reads TGTGCCAGCAGCTCCGCAGTCGTTACTGGAAACACCATATATTTT. It encodes CASSSAVVTGNTIYF.

This clone was observed a few times. The chain links TRBV20-1 to TRBJ1-6; weak D call: TRBD1 (6 bases). The CDR3 sequence is 17 residues long. Trimming left V 3 bases short and J 0 bases short, with 15 bases between. Germline assignment: CDR1 DFQATT and CDR2 SNEGSKA (reference sequence). The CDR3 here is CSASSGGLSSYNSPLHF. The CDR3 DNA is TGCAGTGCTAGTAGCGGGGGCCTGAGCTCCTATAATTCACCCCTCCACTTT.

This chain joins TRBV4-2 and TRBJ2-7; D perhaps matches TRBD1 (5 bases). CDR3 length equals 18 residues. Germline V gene sequence: CDR1 LGHNA, CDR2 YNFKEQ. V gave up 4 bases and J gave up 0 bases, with 22 bases separating them. The CDR3 nucleotides are TGTGCCAGCAGCCCCCTAGGGGCCTTGGGTCCCTCCTCCTACGAGCAGTACTTC. Translated, it gives CASSPLGALGPSSYEQYF.

This chain links TRBV11-2 with TRBJ2-7; 8 bases line up with TRBD2. The CDR3 has 12 amino acids. Germline V gene lookup returns CDR1 SGHAT and CDR2 FQNNGV. Trimming cost V 7 bases and J 3 bases; bases outside gene matches: 2. CDR3 coding DNA: TGTGCCAGCACCCGGGGGGGCTACGAGCAGTACTTC. It is translated as CASTRGGYEQYF.

This chain links TRBV19 with TRBJ2-1, with 7 bases lining up with TRBD2. Germline V gene data show CDR1 as LNHDA and CDR2 as SQIVND (reference sequence). The CDR3 covers 14 residues. V lost 5 bases and J lost 13; bases outside the gene matches: 14. The CDR3 sequence: CASSPTSESGVQFF. The CDR3 region has the DNA TGTGCCAGTAGTCCCACGTCCGAGAGCGGGGTTCAGTTCTTC.

The V call is TRBV5-5, the J call TRBJ1-6; TRBD1 matches at 8 bases. This CDR3 has 14 residues. V gave up 4 bases and J gave up 9 bases; unmatched junction bases: 6. Germline CDR1 is SGHKS and CDR2 is YYEKEE (reference sequence). In nucleotides, the CDR3 is TGTGCCAGCAGCCCCGGACAGGGAGGTTCACCCCTCCACTTT. This encodes CASSPGQGGSPLHF.

The J gene is TRBJ2-7, the V gene TRBV18; 7 nucleotides line up with TRBD1. The CDR3 covers 16 residues. J gave up 0 bases and V 3 bases, and 8 bases lay outside the gene matches. In germline, CDR1 is KGHSH, CDR2 LQKENI. The CDR3 nucleotides read TGTGCCAGCTCACCGACAGCGACAGGGAACTCCTACGAGCAGTACTTC. Protein product: CASSPTATGNSYEQYF.

This rearrangement joins TRBV4-3 to TRBJ1-2; no firm D call. This CDR3 contains 15 residues. Germline assignment: CDR1 LGHNA and CDR2 YSLEER. With 4 bases removed from V and 5 bases from J, the gap between germline ends came to 17 bases. CDR3 amino acids: CASSPAVQARYGYTF. In nucleotides, the CDR3 is TGCGCCAGCAGCCCTGCCGTTCAGGCGAGATATGGCTACACCTTC.

The chain joins TRBV4-1 to TRBJ2-7; 7 bases map to TRBD2. Germline V gene lookup returns CDR1 MGHRA and CDR2 YSYEKL. The CDR3 totals 17 residues. The V and J ends lost 3 bases and 2 bases, in that order; junction bases with no gene match: 13. Here the CDR3 reads CASSQADGGSETYEQYF. The CDR3 DNA is TGCGCCAGCAGCCAGGCGGATGGCGGGAGTGAGACCTACGAGCAGTACTTC.

The chain uses TRBV6-5 and TRBJ2-5, with D unresolved. The CDR3 runs 14 residues. Germline CDR1 and CDR2: MNHEY and SVGAGI. Trimming took 7 bases from V and 5 from J, leaving 17 bases between them. This chain's CDR3 is CASTQTIRQETQYF. The DNA of the CDR3 is TGTGCCAGCACTCAAACCATCCGCCAGGAGACCCAGTACTTC.

The genes are TRBV19 and TRBJ2-1, with D maybe TRBD2 (6 bases). Germline CDR1 and CDR2: LNHDA and SQIVND (reference sequence). The V gene lost 5 bases and the J gene lost 9 bases, with 20 bases spanning the gap. This CDR3 is 15 amino acids long. CDR3 in DNA: TGTGCCAGTAGTGGCCTCGGGGGAGCCCCGGGTGAGCAGTTCTTC. Amino acid sequence: CASSGLGGAPGEQFF.

This clone was detected a few times. The rearrangement uses TRBV10-3 and TRBJ2-1; TRBD1 matches 10 bases. CDR3 length: 14 amino acids. V lost 3 bases, J lost 6 bases, and 2 bases stayed unmatched. Germline CDR1 is ENHRY and CDR2 is SYGVKD. For the CDR3, the DNA is TGTGCCATCAGTGACAGGACAGGGGGCAATGAGCAGTTCTTC. Its protein product is CAISDRTGGNEQFF.